This T cell receptor (beta chain) derives from a study of T cell responses to AZD1222 COVID-19 vaccine. Libraries were prepared by immunoSEQ multiplex PCR; TCRdb keeps only in-frame clonotypes and omits some of them. Of 130,000 to 150,000 clones listed, about 92% are singletons. Study results and caveats: Just a handful of AZD1222 recipients were seropositive at baseline. In the spike-specific TCR repertoire, nearly half reportedly target unmutated variant regions. Donors were mostly white British, more females; clonal diversity possibly underestimated. Increases in Spike-specific TCR breadth and depth were seen after two AZD1222 doses.

On this clone itself: As yet, its antigen is unknown.

The sequence was collected from an adult in good health. Source: peripheral blood, taken on day 0 of AZD1222 vaccination.

CDR3: CASRKQGGGGEAFF. DNA of the CDR3: TGTGCCAGCAGAAAACAGGGGGGAGGAGGTGAAGCTTTCTTT. The genes are TRBV6-5 and TRBJ1-1; 8 bases are shared with TRBD1. The V gene's germline CDR1 is MNHEY and CDR2 SVGAGI. There are 14 residues in the CDR3. Trimming removed 6 bases from V and 7 bases from J; junction bases left unmatched: 10.